This TCR beta chain was observed in a study of control samples from healthy donors and cancer patients. Germline V gene data show CDR1 as LNHDA and CDR2 as SQIVND (reference sequence). The V end was cut by 7 bases, the J end by 0 bases, with 12 bases between. The CDR3 totals 14 residues. Libraries were prepared by immunoSEQ multiplex PCR; TCRdb keeps only in-frame clonotypes and omits some of them. The table has 100,000 or so clones, approximately 81% seen once. The sample comprised blood. The sequence was obtained from a woman younger than 45 in good health. V usage is TRBV19 and J usage is TRBJ1-2; D possibly corresponds to TRBD1 (5 bases). CDR3 loop: CASKQGSSNYGYTF. Written as DNA, the CDR3 is TGTGCCAGTAAGCAGGGCAGCTCTAACTATGGCTACACCTTC.